The 25 T cell receptor beta chains given below trace back to one sample, sequenced in a study of CD8+ T cells in alopecia areata listed by TCRdb under 2018. Pooled mouse cutaneous lymph node cells were stained for CD4, CD8alpha, NKG2D, NKG2ACE and other markers and were then sorted on a BD Influx. The library was produced with the immunoSEQ multiplex PCR assay. RNA was extracted from all samples and reverse transcribed into cDNA, which served as template for TCR sequencing. TCRdb obtained this table from immuneACCESS and retained in-frame rearrangements with V and J assigned. These tables miss some clones; where compared with another copy, unresolved V genes account for less than half of the shortfall, and the remainder is unexplained. For this sample, around 300,000 clones are listed, none of them singletons. Less than 1.5% of the sample goes to the ten largest clones. Sample: CD4+ T cells sorted from a lymph node. These receptors originate from a C3H/HeJ mouse with alopecia areata. Members of this strain share the MHC haplotype H2-k.

About this clone: Genes and germline come from the mouse. From the germline J gene comes the end of the CDR3, since the read stops 4 residues before it. Within the sample, other DNA sequences also encode this same CDR3. The chain has TRBV19 and TRBJ1-2; TRBD1 aligns across 7 bases. Trimming at V came to 4 bases and at J to 0 bases, leaving 3 bases not matched to a gene. The germline gives CDR1 FNHDT, CDR2 SITEND (reference sequence). This CDR3 is built from 14 residues. The CDR3 loop is CASSPTGANSDYTF. CDR3 DNA (partial): TGTGCCAGCAGTCCAACAGGGGCAAACTCC. Supplemented by reference TRBV19 and TRBJ1-2, the full variable domain reads GGIITQTPKFLIGQEGQKLTLKCQQNFNHDTMYWYRQDSGKGLRLIYYSITENDLQKGDLSEGYDASREKKSSFSLTVTSAQKNEMAVFLCASSPTGANSDYTFGSGTRLLVI.

This clone came up a few times. Gene names are mouse gene names. The read terminates 4 residues ahead of where the CDR3 ends, so the germline J gene completes it. The chain uses TRBV5 and TRBJ2-7; 11 bases fit TRBD1. The germline V gene encodes CDR1 LGHNA and CDR2 YNLKQL (reference sequence). V gave up 5 bases and J gave up 3 bases; unmatched junction bases: 3. The CDR3 is 14 amino acids. CDR3 amino acids: CASSTGTGGYEQYF. The covered CDR3 bases are TGTGCCAGCAGCACCGGGACAGGGGGCTAT.

A word on this clone: Gene names follow the mouse nomenclature. The CDR3 is cut off 4 residues early in the read; its end comes from the germline J gene. The chain combines TRBV13-2 with TRBJ2-5; D unclear. Germline values: CDR1 NNHNN, CDR2 SYGAGS (reference sequence). V gave up 2 bases and J gave up 3 bases, with 4 bases separating them. The CDR3 contains 12 residues. This CDR3 is CASGDWQDTQYF. CDR3 DNA, as far as it was read: TGTGCCAGCGGTGACTGGCAAGAC.

For this clone: Mouse gene names apply. The read terminates 4 residues ahead of where the CDR3 ends, so the germline J gene completes it. This chain joins TRBV1 and TRBJ2-3; 13 nucleotides align to TRBD2. The ends lost 6 bases at V and 0 bases at J; junction bases unmatched: 3. The CDR3 runs 16 residues. Germline CDR1 and CDR2: NSQYPW and LRSPGD (reference sequence). CDR3 DNA, as far as it was read: TGCACCTGCAGGCAGGGACTGGGGGGGAGTGCAGAA. Amino acid sequence: CTCRQGLGGSAE. The full CDR3 protein reads CTCRQGLGGSAETLYF.

The table lists this clone with a few counts. The gene names here belong to mouse. The CDR3 end falls 4 residues outside the read, so it is completed with the germline J gene. The chain employs TRBV19 and TRBJ2-3, with 11 bases lining up with TRBD1. With V trimmed by 6 bases and J by 0 bases, 3 bases remained unmatched. Germline CDR1 and CDR2: FNHDT and SITEND (reference sequence). CDR3 length: 15 amino acids. The CDR3 DNA, read in part, is TGTGCCAGCACCGGACAGGGGGCTAGTGCAGAA. Amino acids: CASTGQGASAE. The whole CDR3 protein is CASTGQGASAETLYF.

Comments on this clone: Mouse gene names and germline throughout. The read gets to within 4 residues of the CDR3 end, and the germline J gene fills in the rest. The rearrangement uses TRBV5 and TRBJ2-1, with 9 bases identical to TRBD2. Looked up from germline, CDR1 is LGHNA and CDR2 is YNLKQL (reference sequence). Trimming cost V 0 bases and J 2 bases; bases outside gene matches: 2. The CDR3 runs to 16 residues. The CDR3 sequence is CASSQDRLGDYAEQFF. The sequenced CDR3 bases are TGTGCCAGCAGCCAAGATCGACTGGGGGACTATGCT.

A word on this clone: Mouse gene names and germline throughout. From the germline J gene comes the end of the CDR3, since the read stops 4 residues before it. This chain joins TRBV13-3 and TRBJ2-2; TRBD1 matches at 8 bases. The CDR3 has 15 amino acids. Per the germline V gene, CDR1 is NNHDY and CDR2 is SYVADS. The J segment lost 4 bases and the V segment lost 1 base, leaving 3 bases of the junction unmatched. Incomplete CDR3 DNA: TGTGCCAGCAGTGATCGACAGGGGTCCACCGGG. Residues: CASSDRQGSTG. The entire CDR3 reads CASSDRQGSTGQLYF. Looking up the rest from reference TRBV13-3 and TRBJ2-2 gives the full variable domain: EAAVTQSPRSKVAVTGGKVTLSCHQTNNHDYMYWYRQDTGHGLRLIHYSYVADSTEKGDIPDGYKASRPSQENFSLILELASLSQTAVYFCASSDRQGSTGQLYFGEGSKLTVL.

The sample holds many counts of this clone. Gene labels here are mouse ones. The read ends 4 residues early relative to the CDR3; the germline J gene fills the gap. The chain has TRBV12-1 and TRBJ1-2; D possibly corresponds to TRBD1 (5 bases). This CDR3 spans 12 amino acids. Trimming shortened V by 1 base and J by 4 bases, and 6 bases separated the two germline ends. Germline-derived CDR1 and CDR2 are SGHSN and HYEKVE. The CDR3 bases that were read are TGTGCCAGCTCTCTAGGGGTCTCC. Translation: CASSLGVS. The whole CDR3 protein is CASSLGVSDYTF.

For this clone: The genes and germline here are from mouse. CDR3 residues: CASSQAGGGYAEQFF. The DNA read from the CDR3 is TGTGCCAGCAGCCAAGCCGGGGGGGGGTATGCT. This chain connects TRBV2 to TRBJ2-1; 7 nucleotides agree with TRBD2. The read falls 4 residues short of the CDR3 end, and the missing part is taken from the germline J gene. The CDR3 loop spans 15 amino acids. J was trimmed by 4 bases and V by 1 base; bases with no gene match: 4. Germline assignment: CDR1 LGHNA and CDR2 YSYQKL.

To note about this clone: Mouse germline and gene names are used. The CDR3 goes on 4 residues after the read ends, and that part is filled in from the germline J gene. J is TRBJ2-5 and V is TRBV13-1; D might be TRBD2 (7 bases). The V gene's germline CDR1 is NSHNY and CDR2 SYGAGN. The CDR3 length is 14 residues. The sequenced part of the CDR3 DNA is TGTGCCAGCAGAAAGGGGGGCGCGAAAGAC. Its protein is CASRKGGAKD. The whole CDR3 is CASRKGGAKDTQYF.

This clone was observed a few times. Each gene name is a mouse one. The read ends 4 residues before the CDR3 terminus; that terminus is restored from the germline J gene. This chain links TRBV13-1 with TRBJ2-2; 9 bases align to TRBD1. The CDR3 sequence is 17 residues long. In germline, CDR1 is NSHNY, CDR2 SYGAGN. V lost 0 bases and J lost 1; bases outside the gene matches: 4. The sequenced part of the CDR3 DNA is TGTGCCAGCAGTGATGCAGTGGACAGGGGAAACACCGGG. The encoded protein is CASSDAVDRGNTG. The entire CDR3 protein is CASSDAVDRGNTGQLYF.

On this clone itself: Gene names are mouse gene names. Read sequence stops 4 residues before the CDR3 end, and the germline J gene provides the missing end. The chain carries TRBV1 and TRBJ1-1; 9 nucleotides align to TRBD1. The J segment lost 3 bases and the V segment lost 4 bases, leaving 6 bases of the junction unmatched. Germline V gives CDR1 NSQYPW, CDR2 LRSPGD (reference sequence). The CDR3 totals 15 residues. CDR3 sequence: CTCSETGGPDTEVFF. The sequenced part of the CDR3 DNA is TGCACCTGCAGTGAGACAGGGGGGCCGGACACA.

Details on this clone: The genes are named according to mouse. The CDR3 extends 4 residues past the end of the read, so its final part is completed from the germline J gene. The chain joins TRBV5 to TRBJ2-1; 9 positions match TRBD1. J was trimmed by 5 bases and V by 6 bases; bases with no gene match: 2. This CDR3 has 13 residues. The V gene's germline CDR1 is LGHNA and CDR2 YNLKQL (reference sequence). The CDR3 loop is CASSWTGDAEQFF. The CDR3 bases that were read are TGTGCCAGCAGTTGGACAGGGGATGCT.

The sample holds a few counts of this clone. The listed genes are named as in mouse. Other DNA sequences from this sample encode an identical CDR3 as well. Incomplete CDR3 DNA: TGTGCCAGCAGCCAAGATTGGGGAAGCTCCTAT. Translated: CASSQDWGSSY. The entire CDR3 protein reads CASSQDWGSSYEQYF. The rearrangement joins TRBV5 to TRBJ2-7, with D possibly being TRBD2 (5 bases). The read falls 4 residues short of the CDR3 end, and the missing part is taken from the germline J gene. This CDR3 comprises 15 residues. CDR1 is LGHNA, CDR2 YNLKQL, per germline (reference sequence). The V gene lost 0 bases and the J gene lost 0 bases, with 9 bases spanning the gap.

In its sample, this clone was seen a few times. A much larger clone is a single base away; this may be a read error. Gene labels here are mouse ones. The read ends 3 residues early relative to the CDR3; the germline J gene fills the gap. The genes are TRBV14 and TRBJ1-6; D perhaps matches TRBD1 (6 bases). TRBJ1-6 is classed as an ORF, of uncertain function. The V and J ends lost 4 bases and 0 bases respectively, with 8 bases between them. The CDR3 is 15 residues long. Germline V CDR1 and CDR2: SGHDT, FRDEAV. The CDR3 reads CASSRDNSYNSPLYF. The DNA read from the CDR3 is TGTGCCAGCAGTCGGGACAATTCCTATAATTCGCCC.

A few counts support this clone. The gene names here belong to mouse. The read ends 4 residues shy of where the CDR3 ends; the end is completed using the germline J gene. The identical CDR3 is also encoded by other nucleotide sequences in the sample. The chain employs TRBV19 and TRBJ2-1; 7 bases line up with TRBD1. This CDR3 is 14 amino acids long. Germline CDR1 reads FNHDT; CDR2 reads SITEND (reference sequence). The V segment lost 0 bases and the J segment 4 bases; nucleotides outside the gene matches: 1. The CDR3 DNA, read in part, is TGTGCCAGCAGTATAGACAGGGGATATGCT. Protein product: CASSIDRGYA. The entire CDR3 reads CASSIDRGYAEQFF.

This clone has more than one count but fewer than ten. Gene labels here are mouse ones. Coverage ceases 4 residues before the CDR3 finishes, and the germline J gene fills in the end. Other DNA sequences from this sample encode an identical CDR3 as well. The rearrangement links TRBV19 to TRBJ2-1, with TRBD1 matching 10 bases. CDR1 FNHDT and CDR2 SITEND come from the germline V gene (reference sequence). The junction had 4 bases not matched to a gene; V was cut back by 4 bases and J by 3 bases. This CDR3 has 15 amino acids. The DNA read from the CDR3 is TGTGCCAGCAGTCTCCGGGACAGGGGCTATGCT. This translates into CASSLRDRGYA. The CDR3, in full, reads CASSLRDRGYAEQFF. The full variable domain, in which reference TRBV19 and TRBJ2-1 provide the parts outside the CDR3, is GGIITQTPKFLIGQEGQKLTLKCQQNFNHDTMYWYRQDSGKGLRLIYYSITENDLQKGDLSEGYDASREKKSSFSLTVTSAQKNEMAVFLCASSLRDRGYAEQFFGPGTRLTVL.

In its sample, this clone was seen many times. Genes here carry mouse names. Read sequence stops 4 residues before the CDR3 end, and the germline J gene provides the missing end. Within the sample, other DNA sequences also encode this same CDR3. This rearrangement joins TRBV19 to TRBJ2-3; 7 bases agree with TRBD1. Germline trimming cut 4 bases from V and 0 bases from J; bases unmatched to any gene: 5. The CDR3 spans 15 residues. Germline V CDR1 and CDR2: FNHDT, SITEND (reference sequence). Incomplete CDR3 DNA: TGTGCCAGCAGTCCCGGGACAGCTAGTGCAGAA. Its translation: CASSPGTASAE. The entire CDR3 protein is CASSPGTASAETLYF.

A note on this clone: Here the gene names and germline are mouse. The read is 4 residues too short to cover the CDR3 end, so that end is filled in from the germline J gene. The V gene is TRBV5, the J gene TRBJ2-5; 10 nucleotides line up with TRBD2. The CDR3 extends over 16 amino acids. Germline V CDR1 and CDR2: LGHNA, YNLKQL (reference sequence). CDR3: CASSQDGRDWGDTQYF. The part of the CDR3 DNA that was read is TGTGCCAGCAGCCAAGATGGCCGGGACTGGGGAGAC.

This clone was counted only a few times. These gene names are mouse names. Read coverage stops 4 residues before the CDR3 terminus; the germline J gene supplies the remainder. The chain is built from TRBV4 and TRBJ1-2, with 7 bases that match TRBD1. Germline V gives CDR1 LGHDT, CDR2 YNNKQL (reference sequence). The J segment lost 4 bases and the V segment lost 5 bases, leaving 1 base of the junction unmatched. This CDR3 region has 12 residues. Partial CDR3 DNA: TGTGCCAGCAGCCGGGACAGCTCC. Translating it yields CASSRDSS. The full CDR3 protein reads CASSRDSSDYTF.

This clone has more than one count but fewer than ten. Gene and germline names: mouse. The read is 4 residues too short to cover the CDR3 end, so that end is filled in from the germline J gene. The V and J genes are TRBV13-1 and TRBJ1-1, with a possible D match to TRBD1 (6 bases). The CDR3 contains 11 residues. Germline CDR1 reads NSHNY; CDR2 reads SYGAGN. The covered CDR3 bases are TGTGCCAGCAGTTGGGACATA. Translation gives CASSWDI. The whole CDR3 region reads CASSWDIEVFF.

This clone has a handful of counts. Gene names and germline refer to mouse. Read coverage stops 4 residues before the CDR3 terminus; the germline J gene supplies the remainder. This same CDR3 is encoded by further DNA sequences in the sample. This chain connects TRBV13-3 to TRBJ1-2; 7 bases fit TRBD1. This CDR3 region has 14 residues. The trim removed 1 base at V and 3 bases at J, leaving 3 bases unmatched. Germline V lookup: CDR1 NNHDY, CDR2 SYVADS. The CDR3 here is CASSDQGGDSDYTF. The covered CDR3 bases are TGTGCCAGCAGTGATCAGGGGGGTGACTCC.

As to this clone: A read error may be the cause here, since a much bigger clone is one base away. Here the gene names and germline are mouse. The DNA ends 4 residues before the CDR3 does, and the rest of the CDR3 is filled in from the germline J gene. Other DNA sequences within the sample encode an identical CDR3. The chain is built from TRBV14 and TRBJ2-2, with 8 bases lining up with TRBD1. V was clipped by 5 bases and J by 0 bases; unmatched bases: 0. The CDR3 consists of 14 residues. Germline V lookup: CDR1 SGHDT, CDR2 FRDEAV. The CDR3 spells CASRQGANTGQLYF. The DNA read from the CDR3 is TGTGCCAGCAGACAGGGGGCAAACACCGGG.

To note about this clone: Gene names are mouse gene names. The CDR3 extends 4 residues past the end of the read, so its final part is completed from the germline J gene. The same CDR3 also results from other DNA sequences found in this sample. V is TRBV1 and J is TRBJ2-5; no definite D call. V shed 2 bases and J shed 2 bases, with 5 bases lying between them. This CDR3 spans 13 amino acids. Germline V gene sequence: CDR1 NSQYPW, CDR2 LRSPGD (reference sequence). The covered CDR3 bases are TGCACCTGCAGTGCACCCAGCCAAGAC. Translating it yields CTCSAPSQD. The CDR3, in full, reads CTCSAPSQDTQYF.

There are a few counts of this clone. All gene names here are mouse names. The CDR3 is cut off 4 residues early in the read; its end comes from the germline J gene. The chain uses TRBV5 and TRBJ2-4; 10 bases are shared with TRBD2. Germline values: CDR1 LGHNA, CDR2 YNLKQL (reference sequence). This CDR3 has 16 amino acids. CDR3 DNA, as far as it was read: TGTGCCAGCAGCCAAAACTGGGGGGGATCGGGAAAC. Translated: CASSQNWGGSGN. The CDR3 in its entirety is CASSQNWGGSGNTLYF.